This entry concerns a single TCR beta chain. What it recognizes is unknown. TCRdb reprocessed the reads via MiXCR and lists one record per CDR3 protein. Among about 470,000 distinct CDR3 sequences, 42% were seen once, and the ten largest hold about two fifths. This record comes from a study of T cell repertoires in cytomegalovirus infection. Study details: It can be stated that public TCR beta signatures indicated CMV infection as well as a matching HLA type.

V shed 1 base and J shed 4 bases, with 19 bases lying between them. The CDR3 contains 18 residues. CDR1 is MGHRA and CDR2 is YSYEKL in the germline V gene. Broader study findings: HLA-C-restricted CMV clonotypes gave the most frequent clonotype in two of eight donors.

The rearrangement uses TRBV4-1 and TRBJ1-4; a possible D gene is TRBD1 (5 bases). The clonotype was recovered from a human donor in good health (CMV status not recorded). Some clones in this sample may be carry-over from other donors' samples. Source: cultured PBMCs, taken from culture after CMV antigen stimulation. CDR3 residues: CASSQVEGTRDDNEKLFF. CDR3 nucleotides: TGCGCCAGCAGCCAAGTAGAAGGGACCCGGGATGATAATGAAAAACTGTTTTTT.